The rows below give T cell receptor beta chains drawn from one sample of a study of shared T cell receptors in the human thymus. Measured with immunoSEQ multiplex PCR; TCRdb has only the in-frame clones, and not every one. The sample shows 630,000 or so clones, around 87% of them seen only once. This sample also belongs to another study, concerning human thymus T cells.

The sample taken for sequencing was thymocytes. The receptors were gathered from a boy under two years old with a congenital heart defect. CDR3s include the opening cysteine and the closing phenylalanine or tryptophan. Each record gives: D gene, V gene, J gene, clone size, CDR3 DNA, CDR3 protein. D genes are given only for firm matches. Clone size is not always given. Where it is, it says once, few, many or a class for expanded clones.

TRBD1	TRBV23-1	TRBJ1-5	.	TGCGCCCGCAAGACAGGGAATCAGCCCCAGCATTTT	CARKTGNQPQHF
TRBD2	TRBV25-1	TRBJ2-5	.	TGTGCCAGCAGTCCAAGACTAGCGGGCCTCCAAGAGACCCAGTACTTC	CASSPRLAGLQETQYF
TRBD2	TRBV29-1	TRBJ2-1	.	TGCAGCGTCGTCAGCGGGAGAGTGTTCTTC	CSVVSGRVFF
.	TRBV2	TRBJ1-1	.	TGTGCCAGCAGAGGGGTTGGAGAGGGGGTGAACACTGAAGCTTTCTTT	CASRGVGEGVNTEAFF
TRBD2	TRBV19	TRBJ2-5	.	TGTGCCAGTAGTACCCATTTAGCGGGAGGGCCTAGAAAGACCCAGTACTTC	CASSTHLAGGPRKTQYF
TRBD1	TRBV7-9	TRBJ1-2	.	TGTGCCAGCAGCGTCCGGGACAGGAAAGGGGGCTACACCTTC	CASSVRDRKGGYTF
TRBD1	TRBV6-5	TRBJ2-6	.	TGTGCCAGCAGTTACTCACAGGGGTCTGGGGCCAACGTCCTGACTTTC	CASSYSQGSGANVLTF
TRBD2	TRBV9	TRBJ2-3	.	TGTGCCAGCAGCGCCGCAACCTTGAGCGGGGGGAGCACAGATACGCAGTATTTT	CASSAATLSGGSTDTQYF
.	TRBV7-2	TRBJ2-7	.	TGTGCCAGCAGCCCGCGGGCAGGGGCCTCCTACGAGCAGTACTTC	CASSPRAGASYEQYF
TRBD2	TRBV29-1	TRBJ2-5	.	TGCAGCGCTCCGGGACTAGCATGGGAGACCCAGTACTTC	CSAPGLAWETQYF
.	TRBV28	TRBJ2-7	.	TGTGCCAGCACCGACAGGGAGGACGAGCAGTACTTC	CASTDREDEQYF
TRBD1	TRBV5-1	TRBJ2-2	.	TGCGCCAGCACTACCGGGACAGGGGCCGGGGAGCTGTTTTTT	CASTTGTGAGELFF
.	TRBV15	TRBJ1-1	few	TGTGCCACCAGCCCCCAAGAAGCTTTCTTT	CATSPQEAFF
TRBD1	TRBV5-1	TRBJ2-7	.	TGCGCCAGCAGCTTTGAGACAGGGCGTTGGGATACTGGGTACGAGCAGTACTTC	CASSFETGRWDTGYEQYF
.	TRBV4-1	TRBJ2-7	few	TGCGCCAGCAGCCAAGCGTGTCTAGGCGAGCAGTACTTC	CASSQACLGEQYF
.	TRBV5-1	TRBJ2-5	.	TGCGCCAGCAGCCCGGGAGCAGGGTGTGGGGAGACCCAGTACTTC	CASSPGAGCGETQYF
TRBD2	TRBV7-9	TRBJ2-1	.	TGTGCCATGAGACTAGCGGGAGACAATGAGCAGTTCTTC	CAMRLAGDNEQFF
TRBD1	TRBV28	TRBJ2-5	.	TGTGCCAGCAGTTCAGGACAGGGCACGATGACCCAGTACTTC	CASSSGQGTMTQYF
.	TRBV7-2	TRBJ2-1	.	TGTGCCAGCAGCTTAAGGGACACATTCGATGAGCAGTTCTTC	CASSLRDTFDEQFF
.	TRBV5-1	TRBJ1-3	.	TGCGCCAGCAGCTTGGACCCAGGCGTCTCTGGAAACACCATATATTTT	CASSLDPGVSGNTIYF
.	TRBV15	TRBJ2-6	.	TGTGCCACCAGCCGACACCGCTCTGGGGCCAACGTCCTGACTTTC	CATSRHRSGANVLTF
TRBD1	TRBV5-4	TRBJ1-2	.	TGTGCCACATGGACAGGGGGCTTTATCTATGGCTACACCTTC	CATWTGGFIYGYTF
TRBD1	TRBV5-5	TRBJ2-2	once	TGTGCCAGCAGCCACCCACAGGGGAAGGAGGACACCGGGGAGCTGTTTTTT	CASSHPQGKEDTGELFF
TRBD2	TRBV4-3	TRBJ2-1	.	TGCGCCAGCAGCCAAGAGTCTCGGGGGGGCCCCAATGAGCAGTTCTTC	CASSQESRGGPNEQFF
.	TRBV2	TRBJ2-7	.	TGTGCCAGCGGGGCAACAGCCTACGAGCAGTACTTC	CASGATAYEQYF
.	TRBV15	TRBJ1-1	.	TGTGCCACCAGCAGAGATCCGAGGGAGTGGGTTGTGAACACTGAAGCTTTCTTT	CATSRDPREWVVNTEAFF
TRBD1	TRBV27	TRBJ2-2	.	TGTGCCAGCAGTGGCCGGGACAGTAACACCGGGGAGCTGTTTTTT	CASSGRDSNTGELFF
TRBD2	TRBV4-3	TRBJ2-7	.	TGCGCCAGCAGCCAAGATAGTACCCCCCTAGCGGGAGGCATTGTCGAGCAGTACTTC	CASSQDSTPLAGGIVEQYF
.	TRBV7-9	TRBJ1-2	.	TGTGCCAGCAGCAGAACTGACTCGGGGGGAGGCTACACCTTC	CASSRTDSGGGYTF
.	TRBV27	TRBJ1-1	.	TGTGCCAGCAGCCGGGACACTACTATGAACACTGAAGCTTTCTTT	CASSRDTTMNTEAFF
.	TRBV19	TRBJ2-7	.	TGTGCCAGTAGTTCCCGGGACACCCCGACCTACGAGCAGTACTTC	CASSSRDTPTYEQYF
TRBD1	TRBV6-5	TRBJ1-1	.	TGTGCCAGCACGGCAGGGGGCGGCACTGAAGCTTTCTTT	CASTAGGGTEAFF
.	TRBV29-1	TRBJ1-1	.	TGCAGCGTTGAATTCATCCCGAGGAGGACTGAAGCTTTCTTT	CSVEFIPRRTEAFF
.	TRBV28	TRBJ2-7	.	TGTGCCAGCAGTTTAAGCGGCGGTCGGTTCTACGAGCAGTACTTC	CASSLSGGRFYEQYF
.	TRBV5-1	TRBJ2-3	.	TGCGCCAGCAGGTCTATAGTGTCGGCCCATAGCGGACCTAGCACAGATACGCAGTATTTT	CASRSIVSAHSGPSTDTQYF
.	TRBV28	TRBJ1-5	.	TGTGCCAGCAGGGAGGCAAGCAATCAGCCCCAGCATTTT	CASREASNQPQHF
TRBD1	TRBV7-9	TRBJ2-7	.	TGTGCCAGCATTCATCTACAAGGGGACAGAACCTACGAGCAGTACTTC	CASIHLQGDRTYEQYF
.	TRBV28	TRBJ2-2	.	TGTGCCAGCAGTTTGGAGCGGCGGCCTTTTTCGAACACCGGGGAGCTGTTTTTT	CASSLERRPFSNTGELFF
.	TRBV19	TRBJ1-2	.	TGTGCCAGTAGTATAGGGACAGCTGAAAACTATGGCTACACCTTC	CASSIGTAENYGYTF
TRBD2	TRBV13	TRBJ2-3	.	TGTGCCAGCAGCCCAAGCGGGGGCACAGATACGCAGTATTTT	CASSPSGGTDTQYF
TRBD1	TRBV27	TRBJ2-7	.	TGTGCCAGCAGCCCATTAGGGTGGGACAGGGGACTTAGAGAGCAGTACTTC	CASSPLGWDRGLREQYF
TRBD2	TRBV9	TRBJ2-3	.	TGTGCCAGCAGCGCCGAAACGGGACTAGCGGGAGGAGATACGCAGTATTTT	CASSAETGLAGGDTQYF
.	TRBV4-2	TRBJ1-5	.	TGTGCCAGCAGCCCTAGGGTACAGGGAGGGCAGCCCCAGCATTTT	CASSPRVQGGQPQHF
TRBD2	TRBV14	TRBJ2-1	.	TGTGCCAGCAGCCCGACCGTGACTAGCGGGAGGGAAAATGAGCAGTTCTTC	CASSPTVTSGRENEQFF
TRBD2	TRBV7-9	TRBJ2-7	.	TGTGCCAGCAGCTTGGGGTGGACTAGCTCAACCTACGAGCAGTACTTC	CASSLGWTSSTYEQYF
TRBD2	TRBV11-3	TRBJ2-1	.	TGTGCCAGCAGCCCGGGGGGACCGTCGAGCTCCTACAATGAGCAGTTCTTC	CASSPGGPSSSYNEQFF
.	TRBV28	TRBJ2-7	.	TGTGCCAGCAGTTGCCCCCTGACAGTGGGCTCCTACGAGCAGTACTTC	CASSCPLTVGSYEQYF
.	TRBV2	TRBJ2-5	.	TGTGCCAGCAGCCAGCGTCAAGAGACCCAGTACTTC	CASSQRQETQYF
TRBD1	TRBV30	TRBJ2-1	.	TGTGCCTGCCTACCACCCGACAGGGGCAATGAGCAGTTCTTC	CACLPPDRGNEQFF